The 13 T cell receptor beta chains presented below share a single source sample, sequenced in a study of OX40 agonist ivuxolimab in advanced cancers. The table came from immunoSEQ multiplex PCR; TCRdb's copy has only in-frame clones and leaves some out. The sample consists of tens of thousands of clones, roughly 94% of them appearing once. The sequenced sample was CD4+ or CD8+ T cells sorted from blood, obtained in a trial of the OX40 agonist ivuxolimab. The origin of the receptors is an adult with an advanced solid tumor such as melanoma, head and neck, liver or kidney cancer.

The chain employs TRBV2 and TRBJ2-5; no reliable D call. V dropped 6 bases and J dropped 0 bases, with 5 bases sitting between them. There are 12 residues in the CDR3. Germline assignment: CDR1 SNHLY and CDR2 FYNNEI. The CDR3 is CASRSYQETQYF. The CDR3 DNA is TGTGCCAGCAGGTCGTACCAAGAGACCCAGTACTTC.

Remarks on this clone: Other DNA sequences of this sample code for an identical CDR3. The V and J genes are TRBV15 and TRBJ2-7; D is ambiguous. This CDR3 has 15 amino acids. V was pared by 4 bases and J by 0 bases, with 13 bases between. Germline assignment: CDR1 LNHNV and CDR2 YYDKDF (reference sequence). CDR3 nucleotides: TGTGCCACCAGCACCCCGCAGACCCTCTCCTACGAGCAGTACTTC. Translated, it gives CATSTPQTLSYEQYF.

This clone was found a few times. The chain combines TRBV19 with TRBJ1-2, with a weak D call TRBD1 (5 bases). The germline V gene has CDR1 LNHDA and CDR2 SQIVND (reference sequence). The CDR3 consists of 13 residues. Trimming cost V 4 bases and J 4 bases, with 10 bases left between them. The CDR3 DNA sequence: TGTGCCAGTAGTACAGGGTCTGGCTATGGCTACACCTTC. Protein sequence: CASSTGSGYGYTF.

The chain has TRBV5-1 and TRBJ2-1; 8 bases align to TRBD2. Germline trimming cut 1 base from V and 2 bases from J; bases unmatched to any gene: 8. This CDR3 is built from 17 residues. Looked up from germline, CDR1 is SGHRS and CDR2 is YFSETQ. CDR3 loop: CASSLPGTSPTYNEQFF. The CDR3 nucleotides read TGCGCCAGCAGCTTGCCCGGGACTAGTCCTACCTACAATGAGCAGTTCTTC.

The V gene is TRBV14, the J gene TRBJ2-1, with D uncertain. CDR1 and CDR2 from the germline V gene are SGHDN and FVKESK. Deletions cut 0 bases from V and 5 bases from J, with 5 bases between. The CDR3 sequence is 13 residues long. CDR3 in DNA: TGTGCCAGCAGCCAAGATGGAAACAATGAGCAGTTCTTC. It encodes CASSQDGNNEQFF.

The chain couples TRBV27 to TRBJ2-1; D not certain. Looked up from germline, CDR1 is MNHEY and CDR2 is SMNVEV (reference sequence). V dropped 5 bases and J dropped 7 bases, with 12 bases sitting between them. The CDR3 extends over 13 amino acids. The CDR3 nucleotides are TGTGCCAGCAGTGTAATTGATGGGAATGAGCAGTTCTTC. Translation: CASSVIDGNEQFF.

This rearrangement joins TRBV28 to TRBJ2-7; 8 bases fit TRBD2. The CDR3 length is 14 residues. The ends lost 1 base at V and 2 bases at J; junction bases unmatched: 1. Germline V lookup: CDR1 MDHEN, CDR2 SYDVKM. Here the CDR3 DNA reads TGTGCCAGCAGTTTATTACTAGCGGCCTACGAGCAGTACTTC. Translated, it gives CASSLLLAAYEQYF.

This rearrangement joins TRBV28 to TRBJ2-7, with a possible D match to TRBD1 (6 bases). V lost 5 bases to trimming and J lost 5 bases, with 16 bases between them. The germline CDR1 and CDR2 sequences are MDHEN and SYDVKM. This CDR3 contains 14 residues. The CDR3 coding sequence is TGTGCCAGCAGTGCGCCAGGGGAATATGACGAGCAGTACTTC. Translation: CASSAPGEYDEQYF.

The table lists this clone with a count of one. The chain carries TRBV19 and TRBJ2-1; no firm D call. CDR3 length equals 11 residues. In germline, CDR1 is LNHDA, CDR2 SQIVND (reference sequence). V shed 11 bases and J shed 7 bases, with 12 bases lying between them. This CDR3 reads CAASTLNEQFF. CDR3 DNA sequence: TGTGCCGCATCGACCTTAAATGAGCAGTTCTTC.

This chain uses TRBV11-3 with TRBJ2-3, with D perhaps TRBD1 (5 bases). In germline, CDR1 is SGHNT, CDR2 YENEEA. With 8 bases removed from V and 4 bases from J, the gap between germline ends came to 7 bases. The CDR3 spans 11 residues. The CDR3 reads CASQGADTQYF. CDR3 coding DNA: TGTGCCAGCCAGGGCGCAGATACGCAGTATTTT.

The CDR3 DNA is TGTGCCACCAGCAGAGACAGGGGGCGGGGAAACACCATATATTTT. As protein: CATSRDRGRGNTIYF. This chain joins TRBV15 and TRBJ1-3; the match to TRBD1 covers 8 bases. With V trimmed by 0 bases and J by 4 bases, 2 bases remained unmatched. The germline V gene encodes CDR1 LNHNV and CDR2 YYDKDF (reference sequence). The CDR3 spans 15 residues.

This chain links TRBV21-1 with TRBJ2-5; the table's D call, TRBD2, has no DNA check behind it. TRBV21-1 is deemed a pseudogene. There are 15 residues in the CDR3. As DNA, the CDR3 is TGTGCCAGCAGCAAAACTAGAGCAGCCGAAGAGACCCAGTACTTC. It codes for CASSKTRAAEETQYF.

V usage is TRBV6-5 and J usage is TRBJ1-1; maybe TRBD1 (5 bases). The ends were cut back, 2 bases at V and 3 bases at J, with 7 bases in the middle. CDR1 and CDR2 from the germline V gene are MNHEY and SVGAGI. The CDR3 is made up of 13 amino acids. This CDR3 reads CASSYGGYTEAFF. The CDR3 nucleotides are TGTGCCAGCAGTTACGGGGGATACACTGAAGCTTTCTTT.